This entry lists 29 T cell receptor beta chains sequenced from one sample in a study of T-cell memory formation after mild COVID-19 (dated by TCRdb to the early 2020s). The library was made by 5' RACE. The sequencer was an Illumina NovaSeq 6000. Starting from the raw public reads, TCRdb applied fastp trimming at Q25, assembled clones with MiXCR and retained in-frame beta chains. Merged by CDR3 protein, the rows form single entries marked with the most common genes and DNA. A total of 200,000 to 250,000 distinct CDR3 sequences appear in this sample, just over 9.5% of them only once. The biggest ten clones account for 3.5% of the sample. Sequenced input: PBMCs or a T cell subset sorted from them (not recorded which). These receptor sequences come from a man between 18 and 29 years old who had mild COVID-19 (a few samples of this study predate the infection). The sample titles of this study are shuffled in the database, so cell type and time point are left out; the donor was told from shared clones.

This clonotype was found a few times. This sequence joins TRBV7-3 and TRBJ2-2; 7 bases are a match to TRBD2. The CDR3 spans 14 residues. CDR1 is SGHTA and CDR2 is FQGTGA in the germline V gene. J was trimmed by 7 bases and V by 5 bases; bases with no gene match: 7. CDR3: CASSPRLAGGELFF. Here the CDR3 DNA reads TGTGCCAGCAGCCCCAGACTAGCCGGCGGGGAGCTGTTTTTT.

This clonotype has a single count. V gene TRBV20-1 combines with J gene TRBJ1-2; 8 bases line up with TRBD1. Per the germline V gene, CDR1 is DFQATT and CDR2 is SNEGSKA (reference sequence). The trim removed 8 bases at V and 4 bases at J, leaving 12 bases unmatched. The CDR3 covers 14 residues. This CDR3 is CSPKPGQASYGYTF. CDR3 nucleotide sequence: TGCAGTCCTAAACCGGGACAGGCTTCCTATGGCTACACCTTC.

The gene calls are TRBV6-2 or TRBV6-3 and TRBJ1-1; D not certain. In germline, CDR1 is MNHEY, CDR2 SVGEGT. V dropped 0 bases and J dropped 5 bases, with 13 bases sitting between them. The CDR3 contains 15 residues. CDR3 nucleotides: TGTGCCAGCAGTTACTCGATTGGGAGGGAAACTGAAGCTTTCTTT. Residues: CASSYSIGRETEAFF.

This clonotype occurred many times. V usage is TRBV4-3 and J usage is TRBJ2-5; 12 bases agree with TRBD2. This CDR3 contains 17 residues. The ends lost 4 bases at V and 5 bases at J; junction bases unmatched: 11. CDR1 and CDR2 (germline): LGHNA, YSLEER. The CDR3 nucleotides are TGCGCCAGCAGCCCACAAGGACTAGCGGGGAATGGGGAGACCCAGTACTTC. It translates to CASSPQGLAGNGETQYF.

This clonotype occurred a few times. The chain couples TRBV7-2 to TRBJ2-3, with a possible D match to TRBD2 (6 bases). This CDR3 spans 16 amino acids. Germline lookup yields CDR1 SGHTA and CDR2 FQGNSA. Trimming stripped 2 bases from V and 2 bases from J, with 14 bases between. The CDR3 DNA is TGTGCCAGCAGCTTAATCGGGGGACCCTCCACAGATACGCAGTATTTT. Protein product: CASSLIGGPSTDTQYF.

This clonotype appeared many times. The gene calls are TRBV7-2 and TRBJ2-7; 12 bases map to TRBD2. Germline V gene sequence: CDR1 SGHTA, CDR2 FQGNSA. Trimming cost V 5 bases and J 2 bases; bases outside gene matches: 1. The CDR3 contains 14 residues. This CDR3 is CASSRTSGAYEQYF. The CDR3 coding sequence is TGTGCCAGCAGCCGGACTAGCGGGGCCTACGAGCAGTACTTC.

This clonotype appeared a few times. The chain carries TRBV15 and TRBJ2-1; D remains ambiguous. Per the germline V gene, CDR1 is LNHNV and CDR2 is YYDKDF (reference sequence). Trimming took off 1 base at V and 9 bases at J, with 10 bases between the two ends. This CDR3 has 13 amino acids. Here the CDR3 reads CATSRVLGGEQFF. In DNA form, the CDR3 reads TGTGCCACCAGCAGAGTTTTAGGCGGTGAGCAGTTCTTC. The full variable domain, its missing parts supplied by reference TRBV15 and TRBJ2-1, is DAMVIQNPRYQVTQFGKPVTLSCSQTLNHNVMYWYQQKSSQAPKLLFHYYDKDFNNEADTPDNFQSRRPNTSFCFLDIRSPGLGDTAMYLCATSRVLGGEQFFGPGTRLTVL.

The rearrangement joins TRBV24-1 to TRBJ1-1; no definite D call. V shed 7 bases and J shed 4 bases, with 12 bases lying between them. CDR3 size: 13 residues. Germline V gives CDR1 KGHDR, CDR2 SFDVKD. CDR3 DNA: TGTGCCACCAGCCAGGATCTGGGCACTGAAGCTTTCTTT. Its translation is CATSQDLGTEAFF.

The chain uses TRBV3-1 and TRBJ1-2; possibly TRBD1 for D (5 bases). The CDR3 consists of 14 residues. V was shortened by 2 bases and J by 2 bases, with 9 bases between the two germline ends. Germline values: CDR1 LGHDT, CDR2 YNNKEL (reference sequence). The CDR3 region has the DNA TGTGCCAGCAGCCAATACCGGGGCAACTATGGCTACACCTTC. Amino acid sequence: CASSQYRGNYGYTF.

The gene calls are TRBV6-2 or TRBV6-3 and TRBJ2-7; D remains unclear. This CDR3 contains 15 residues. CDR1 MNHEY and CDR2 SVGEGT come from the germline V gene. Between the trimmed V and J ends, which lost 0 bases and 3 bases, there was a span of 12 bases. CDR3 coding DNA: TGTGCCAGCAGTTACTCGACCCAGTCGTACTACGAGCAGTACTTC. Translating gives CASSYSTQSYYEQYF.

In this sample, this clonotype turned up a few times. The genes are TRBV7-2 and TRBJ1-1; D may be TRBD1 (5 bases). The CDR3 has 17 residues. V lost 5 bases to trimming and J lost 5 bases, with 24 bases between them. The germline gives CDR1 SGHTA, CDR2 FQGNSA. The CDR3 here is CASSRQGSYFVETEAFF. CDR3 DNA: TGTGCCAGCAGCCGCCAGGGCTCCTACTTCGTCGAGACTGAAGCTTTCTTT.

This clonotype showed up just a few times. V is TRBV6-6 and J is TRBJ2-6; a possible D gene is TRBD2 (7 bases). The CDR3 has 20 residues. Germline V lookup: CDR1 MNHNY, CDR2 SVGAGI (reference sequence). The ends were cut back, 1 base at V and 0 bases at J, with 19 bases in the middle. The CDR3 sequence: CASSYWGAGATASGANVLTF. The CDR3 coding sequence is TGTGCCAGCAGTTACTGGGGGGCGGGGGCCACCGCCTCTGGGGCCAACGTCCTGACTTTC.

The CDR3 loop reads CASSTRQLRGYTF. The CDR3, as DNA: TGTGCCAGCAGCACAAGACAGCTCCGGGGCTACACCTTC. The rearrangement joins TRBV7-2 to TRBJ1-2, with D possibly TRBD1 on 5 matching bases. This CDR3 comprises 13 residues. Trimming removed 5 bases from V and 8 bases from J, with 15 bases in between. The germline CDR1 and CDR2 sequences are SGHTA and FQGNSA.

This rearrangement joins TRBV5-1 to TRBJ2-1; 8 bases align to TRBD2. This CDR3 region has 16 residues. Germline trimming cut 1 base from V and 2 bases from J; bases unmatched to any gene: 5. The germline V gene encodes CDR1 SGHRS and CDR2 YFSETQ. CDR3 coding DNA: TGCGCCAGCAGCTTGACTAGCGGAGGGGCCTACAATGAGCAGTTCTTC. The encoded protein is CASSLTSGGAYNEQFF.

This clonotype was counted between two and nine times. The chain is built from TRBV11-1 and TRBJ1-1; D perhaps matches TRBD1 (6 bases). Germline-derived CDR1 and CDR2 are SGHAT and FQDESV (reference sequence). V lost 3 bases, J lost 4 bases, and 6 bases lay in between. The CDR3 sequence is 12 residues long. The CDR3 DNA is TGTGCCAGCAGCTTGGGGGCCACTGAAGCTTTCTTT. Its translation is CASSLGATEAFF.

The chain couples TRBV6-4 to TRBJ2-3; 10 nucleotides line up with TRBD2. CDR1 is MRHNA and CDR2 is SNTAGT in the germline V gene. The V and J ends lost 2 bases and 4 bases, in that order; junction bases with no gene match: 3. The CDR3 covers 15 residues. The CDR3 loop is CASSDTSGVADTQYF. CDR3 nucleotides: TGTGCCAGCAGTGACACTAGCGGGGTGGCAGATACGCAGTATTTT.

In its sample, this clonotype was seen many times. V and J are TRBV12-3 or TRBV12-4 and TRBJ2-2; D not certain. V lost 6 bases and J lost 2, with 10 bases in between. The CDR3 runs to 14 residues. CDR3 sequence: CASSLNLNTGELFF. As DNA, the CDR3 is TGTGCCAGCAGCCTGAACCTTAACACCGGGGAGCTGTTTTTT.

This clonotype occurred many times. The gene calls are TRBV5-6 and TRBJ2-3; TRBD1 is a possible D gene (5 bases). The V end was cut by 0 bases, the J end by 10 bases, with 9 bases between. Germline V gene sequence: CDR1 SGHDT, CDR2 YYEEEE. This CDR3 has 12 amino acids. The CDR3 sequence is CASSLARAAQYF. The CDR3 DNA follows: TGTGCCAGCAGCTTGGCCAGGGCAGCGCAGTATTTT.

This clonotype was recorded a few times. V and J are TRBV30 and TRBJ2-1, with 8 bases aligning to TRBD2. This CDR3 has 14 amino acids. Germline CDR1 is GTSNPN and CDR2 is SVGIG (reference sequence). The junction had 5 bases not matched to a gene; V was cut back by 2 bases and J by 5 bases. CDR3 DNA sequence: TGTGCCTGGAGTATTGGACTAGCTCACAATGAGCAGTTCTTC. Its translation is CAWSIGLAHNEQFF.

The V call is TRBV12-3 or TRBV12-4, the J call TRBJ2-1; D may be TRBD2 (5 bases). V gave up 5 bases and J gave up 4 bases, with 18 bases separating them. The CDR3 consists of 16 residues. CDR3 amino acids: CASSPRGFLRYNEQFF. The CDR3 bases are TGTGCCAGCAGTCCCCGGGGATTCTTGAGGTACAATGAGCAGTTCTTC.

A few counts support this clonotype. CDR3 sequence (DNA): TGCAGCGTTGAGTCACTCAGATCAGGTCAGCCCCAGCATTTT. Encoded protein: CSVESLRSGQPQHF. V and J are TRBV29-1 and TRBJ1-5; D is uncertain. The CDR3 is 14 amino acids. V lost 3 bases to trimming and J lost 6 bases, with 15 bases between them. Germline V CDR1 and CDR2: SQVTM, ANQGSEA.

This clonotype has a count of ten or more. The chain couples TRBV7-2 to TRBJ1-4; D is possibly TRBD1 (5 bases). Between the trimmed V and J ends, which lost 4 bases and 8 bases, there was a span of 11 bases. CDR1 SGHTA and CDR2 FQGNSA come from the germline V gene. The CDR3 totals 13 residues. As DNA, the CDR3 is TGTGCCAGCAGCTCCCAGGGAGGGGAAAAACTGTTTTTT. Translation: CASSSQGGEKLFF.

The chain couples TRBV6-2 or TRBV6-3 to TRBJ2-1; no clear D. The CDR3 has 13 residues. Germline CDR1 MNHEY, CDR2 SVGEGT. Trimming removed 8 bases at V and 0 bases at J, with 8 bases between. The CDR3 coding sequence is TGTGCCAGCGCACAGAGCTCCTACAATGAGCAGTTCTTC. This gives the protein CASAQSSYNEQFF.

This clonotype has just a few counts. The junction does not match germline at one end; this may be a read error. V is TRBV7-2 and J is TRBJ2-7; 9 bases match TRBD2. The CDR3 runs 13 residues. Germline V gene sequence: CDR1 SGHTA, CDR2 FQGNSA. The CDR3 region is CATAPTPLAGIVF. In nucleotides, the CDR3 is TGTGCCACGGCCCCCACCCCGCTAGCGGGGATTGTCTTC.

The chain carries TRBV2 and TRBJ2-5, with TRBD1 matching 8 bases. In germline, CDR1 is SNHLY, CDR2 FYNNEI. The CDR3 is made up of 14 amino acids. The J segment lost 5 bases and the V segment lost 4 bases, leaving 6 bases of the junction unmatched. The CDR3, as DNA: TGTGCCAGCAGTGTTGCCAGGGGGCGTGAGACCCAGTACTTC. Translation gives CASSVARGRETQYF.

This clonotype was counted ten times or more. This chain uses TRBV7-9 with TRBJ2-3, with 7 bases identical to TRBD2. V dropped 5 bases and J dropped 3; count of bases not matched to a gene: 11. The CDR3 is 16 residues long. Germline V gene sequence: CDR1 SEHNR, CDR2 FQNEAQ (reference sequence). The CDR3 spells CASSRQRSAGTDTQYF. In DNA form, the CDR3 reads TGTGCCAGCAGCCGGCAACGATCAGCGGGGACAGATACGCAGTATTTT.

This clonotype was counted between two and nine times. The chain links TRBV5-6 to TRBJ2-1; no firm D call. The CDR3 length is 13 residues. V was clipped by 1 base and J by 7 bases, with 9 bases between them. From germline, CDR1 is SGHDT and CDR2 YYEEEE. CDR3 coding DNA: TGTGCCAGCAGCTTGAATGAGAGGAATGAGCAGTTCTTC. This codes for CASSLNERNEQFF.

The chain is built from TRBV7-9 and TRBJ1-2, with TRBD1 matching over 8 bases. This CDR3 region has 11 residues. The germline gives CDR1 SEHNR, CDR2 FQNEAQ (reference sequence). J gave up 9 bases and V 8 bases, and 5 bases lay outside the gene matches. The chain's CDR3 is CASGQGGSYTF. The CDR3, as DNA: TGTGCCAGCGGACAGGGAGGGAGCTACACCTTC.

This clonotype has a count of ten or more. This chain connects TRBV5-1 to TRBJ2-4; D is possibly TRBD1 (6 bases). V lost 1 base and J lost 8, with 22 bases in between. From germline, CDR1 is SGHRS and CDR2 YFSETQ. The CDR3 contains 17 residues. CDR3 nucleotide sequence: TGCGCCAGCAGCTTGCCCCGGACAGTGAGGGCGGTGGACATTCAGTACTTC. This codes for CASSLPRTVRAVDIQYF. Full variable domain (missing parts from reference TRBV5-1 and TRBJ2-4): KAGVTQTPRYLIKTRGQQVTLSCSPISGHRSVSWYQQTPGQGLQFLFEYFSETQRNKGNFPGRFSGRQFSNSRSEMNVSTLELGDSALYLCASSLPRTVRAVDIQYFGAGTRLSVL.